This TCR beta chain was retrieved from a study of shared clonotypes between healthy human individuals. Produced via immunoSEQ multiplex PCR; TCRdb's table is partial and in-frame only. The sample contains 2,500,000 or so clones, 80% to 95% of which appear only once. Study-level points and caveats: About 5% was the fraction of naive CD4 clonotypes found shared across a few donors.

The CDR3 length is 14 residues. Germline assignment: CDR1 LNHDA and CDR2 SQIVND (reference sequence). Trimming removed 3 bases at V and 3 bases at J, with 8 bases between. The donors, healthy adults who were HIV-negative, had experienced no recent acute infections or vaccinations. Negatively enriched CD4+ T cells were divided by CD45RA into naive and memory. There are a few counts of this clone. Its target is unknown. The receptor comes from a man aged 18 to 30 in good health. Some clones in this sample may be carry-over from other donors' samples. The sequenced material came from naive CD4+ T cells from PBMCs. Subset: CD45RA+ positively selected. The rearrangement links TRBV19 to TRBJ2-2; D possibly uses TRBD1 or TRBD2 (5 bases each). This CDR3 reads CASSIQGHTGELFF. The CDR3 nucleotides read TGTGCCAGTAGTATCCAGGGACACACCGGGGAGCTGTTTTTT.